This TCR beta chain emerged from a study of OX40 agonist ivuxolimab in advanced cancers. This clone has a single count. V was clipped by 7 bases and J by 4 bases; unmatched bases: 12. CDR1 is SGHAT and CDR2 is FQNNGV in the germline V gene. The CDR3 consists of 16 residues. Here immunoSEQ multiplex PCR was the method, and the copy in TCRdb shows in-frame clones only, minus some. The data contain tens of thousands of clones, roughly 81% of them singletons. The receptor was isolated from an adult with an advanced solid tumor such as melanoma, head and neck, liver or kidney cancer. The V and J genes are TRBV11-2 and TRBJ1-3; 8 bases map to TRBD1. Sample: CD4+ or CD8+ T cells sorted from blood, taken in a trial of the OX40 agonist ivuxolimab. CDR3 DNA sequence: TGTGCCAGCAACCTCGGGACAGGAGGATCCGGAAACACCATATATTTT. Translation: CASNLGTGGSGNTIYF.